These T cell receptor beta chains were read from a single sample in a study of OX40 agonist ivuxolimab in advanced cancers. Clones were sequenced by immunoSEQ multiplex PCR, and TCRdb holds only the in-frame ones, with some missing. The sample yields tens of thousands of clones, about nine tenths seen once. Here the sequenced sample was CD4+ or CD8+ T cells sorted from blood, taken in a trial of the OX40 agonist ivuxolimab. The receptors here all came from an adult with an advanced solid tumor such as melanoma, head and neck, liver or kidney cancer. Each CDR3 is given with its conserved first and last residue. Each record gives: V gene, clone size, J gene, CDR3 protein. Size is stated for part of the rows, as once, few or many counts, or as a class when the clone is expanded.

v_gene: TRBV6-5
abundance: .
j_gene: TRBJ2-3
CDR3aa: CASTLLAGESYTQYF

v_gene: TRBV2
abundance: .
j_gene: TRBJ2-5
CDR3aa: CARSRGVSETQYF

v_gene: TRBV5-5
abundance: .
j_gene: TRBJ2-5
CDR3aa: CASSLGATETQYF

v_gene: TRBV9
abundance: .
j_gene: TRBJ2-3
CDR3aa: CASSERPASTDTQYF

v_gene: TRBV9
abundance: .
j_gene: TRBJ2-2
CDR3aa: CASSQEDRVSGELFF

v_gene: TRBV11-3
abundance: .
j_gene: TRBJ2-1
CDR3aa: CASSRRDHQDEQFF

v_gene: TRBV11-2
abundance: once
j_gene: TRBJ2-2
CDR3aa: CASSLDRAYTGELFF

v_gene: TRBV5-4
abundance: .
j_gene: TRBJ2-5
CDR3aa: CASSLGGRLEETQYF

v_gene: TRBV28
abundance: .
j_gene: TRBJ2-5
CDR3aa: CASKTGTGLETQYF

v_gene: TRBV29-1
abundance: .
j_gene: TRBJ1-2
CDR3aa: CSGWGDYGYTF

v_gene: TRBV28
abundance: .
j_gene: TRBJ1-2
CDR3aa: CASDGYRNGYTF

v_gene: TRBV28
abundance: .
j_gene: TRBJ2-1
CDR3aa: CASRTGSLEQFF

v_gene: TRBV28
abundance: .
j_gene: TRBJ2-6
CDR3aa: CASSPPGGGANVLTF

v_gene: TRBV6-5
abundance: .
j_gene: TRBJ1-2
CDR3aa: CASRQQGTNYGYTF

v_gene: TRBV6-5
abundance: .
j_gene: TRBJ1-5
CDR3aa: CASSYAGNSNQPQHF

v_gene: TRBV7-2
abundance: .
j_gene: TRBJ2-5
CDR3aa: CASSLESLETQYF

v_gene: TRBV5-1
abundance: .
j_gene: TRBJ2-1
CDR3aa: CASSSRTSGSSYNEQFF

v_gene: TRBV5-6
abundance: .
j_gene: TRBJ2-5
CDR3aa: CASSLAPSGAGQETQYF

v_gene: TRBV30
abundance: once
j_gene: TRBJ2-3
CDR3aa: CAWLVTDTQYF

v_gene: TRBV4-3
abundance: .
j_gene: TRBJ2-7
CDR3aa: CASSLGLAYEQYF

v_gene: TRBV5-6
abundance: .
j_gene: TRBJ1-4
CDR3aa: CASSLARINEKLFF

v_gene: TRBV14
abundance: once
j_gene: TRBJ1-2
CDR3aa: CASSQDPTTAQIRDFRAYGYTF

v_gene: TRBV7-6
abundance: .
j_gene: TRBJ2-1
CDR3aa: CASSSPSGSYNEQFF

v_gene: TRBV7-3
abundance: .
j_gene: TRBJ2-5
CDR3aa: CASSYISGRQETQYF

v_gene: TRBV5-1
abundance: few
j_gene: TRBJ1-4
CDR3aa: CASSPLSRQGAVNEKLFF

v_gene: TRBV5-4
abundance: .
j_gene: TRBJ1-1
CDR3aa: CASSWGSLTGNTEAFF

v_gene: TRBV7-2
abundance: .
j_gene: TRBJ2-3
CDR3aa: CASSRSRDSTPDTQYF

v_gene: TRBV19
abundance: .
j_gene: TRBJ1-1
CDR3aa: CASSIDRRTEAFF

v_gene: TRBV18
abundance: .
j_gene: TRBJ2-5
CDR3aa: CASSPPGVGETQYF

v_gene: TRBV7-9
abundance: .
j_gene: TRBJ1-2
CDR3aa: CASRPSGTVFYGYTF

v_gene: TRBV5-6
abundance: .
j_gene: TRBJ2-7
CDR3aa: CASSSPLRYEQYF

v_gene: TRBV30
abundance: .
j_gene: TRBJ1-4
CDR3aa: CAWSAIGQGAGKEKLFF

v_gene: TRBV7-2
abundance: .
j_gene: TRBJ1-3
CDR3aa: CASSSQQGYGNTIYF

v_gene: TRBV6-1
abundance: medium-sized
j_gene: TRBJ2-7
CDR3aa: CASRRTSGSYEQYF

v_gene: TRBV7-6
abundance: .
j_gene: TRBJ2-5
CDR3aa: CASSLEVWETQYF

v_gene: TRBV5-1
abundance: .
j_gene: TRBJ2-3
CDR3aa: CASTFRLAGGDTQYF

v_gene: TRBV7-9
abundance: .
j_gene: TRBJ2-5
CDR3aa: CASSLVRTQETQYF

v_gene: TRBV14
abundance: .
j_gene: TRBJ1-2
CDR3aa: CASSHVGRSRRDGYTF

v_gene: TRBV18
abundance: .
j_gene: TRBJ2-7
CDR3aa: CASSAGPFPTYEQYF

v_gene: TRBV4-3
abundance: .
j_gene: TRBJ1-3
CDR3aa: CASSQADRVGNTIYF

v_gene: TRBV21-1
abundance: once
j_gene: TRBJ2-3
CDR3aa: CASSKALEGGGTDTQYF

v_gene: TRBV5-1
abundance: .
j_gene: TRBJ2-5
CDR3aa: CASSLGGGQWETQYF

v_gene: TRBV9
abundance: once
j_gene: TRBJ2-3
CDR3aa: CASSVRVTPADTQYF

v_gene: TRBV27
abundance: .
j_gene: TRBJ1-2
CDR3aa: CASRLGYSSGYGYTF

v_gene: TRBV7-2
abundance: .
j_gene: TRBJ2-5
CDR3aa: CASSLNRDKTQYF